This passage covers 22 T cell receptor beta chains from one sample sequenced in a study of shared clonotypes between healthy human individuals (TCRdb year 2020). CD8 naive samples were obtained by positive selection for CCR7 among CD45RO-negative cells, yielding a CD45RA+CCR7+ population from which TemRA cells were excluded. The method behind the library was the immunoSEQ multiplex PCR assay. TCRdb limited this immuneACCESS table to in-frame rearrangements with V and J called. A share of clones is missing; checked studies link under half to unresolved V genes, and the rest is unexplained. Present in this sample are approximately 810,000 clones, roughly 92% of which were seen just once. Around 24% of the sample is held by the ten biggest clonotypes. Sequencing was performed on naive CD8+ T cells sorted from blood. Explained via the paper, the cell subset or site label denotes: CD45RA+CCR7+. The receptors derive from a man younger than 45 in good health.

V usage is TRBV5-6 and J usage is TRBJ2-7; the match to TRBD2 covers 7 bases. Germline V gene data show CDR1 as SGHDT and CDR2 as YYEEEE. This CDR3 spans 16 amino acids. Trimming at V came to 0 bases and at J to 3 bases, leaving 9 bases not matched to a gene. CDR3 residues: CASSLGGLSGYYEQYF. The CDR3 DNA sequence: TGTGCCAGCAGCTTGGGGGGACTATCGGGATACTACGAGCAGTACTTC.

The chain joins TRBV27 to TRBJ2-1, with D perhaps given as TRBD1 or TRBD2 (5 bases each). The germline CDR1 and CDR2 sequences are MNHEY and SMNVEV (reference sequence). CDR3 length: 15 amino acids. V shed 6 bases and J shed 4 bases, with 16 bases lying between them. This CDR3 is CASRTSFGGYNEQFF. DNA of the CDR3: TGTGCCAGCAGGACCTCTTTTGGGGGTTACAATGAGCAGTTCTTC.

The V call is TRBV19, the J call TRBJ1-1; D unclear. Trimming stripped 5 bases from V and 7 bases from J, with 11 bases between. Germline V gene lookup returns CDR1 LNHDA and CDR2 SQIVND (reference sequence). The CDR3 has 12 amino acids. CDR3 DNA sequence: TGTGCCAGTAGTGCGGACCGCCTTGAAGCTTTCTTT. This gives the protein CASSADRLEAFF.

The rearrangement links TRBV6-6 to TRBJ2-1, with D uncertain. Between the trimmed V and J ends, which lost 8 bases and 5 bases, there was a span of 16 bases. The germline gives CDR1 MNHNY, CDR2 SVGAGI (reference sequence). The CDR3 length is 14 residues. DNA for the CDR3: TGTGCCAGCTGGGTCGCGGTCAACCACAATGAGCAGTTCTTC. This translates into CASWVAVNHNEQFF.

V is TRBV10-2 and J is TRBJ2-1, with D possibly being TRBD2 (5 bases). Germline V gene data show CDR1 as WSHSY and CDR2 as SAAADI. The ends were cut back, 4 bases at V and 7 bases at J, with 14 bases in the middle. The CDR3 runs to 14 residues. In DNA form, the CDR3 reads TGCGCCAGCAGTGGTATGGGAGCAGGTAATGAGCAGTTCTTC. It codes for CASSGMGAGNEQFF.

The chain's CDR3 is CASSHYRHEQYF. CDR3 nucleotides: TGTGCCAGCAGCCACTATCGCCACGAGCAGTACTTC. The genes are TRBV14 and TRBJ2-7; no firm D call. Trimming removed 3 bases at V and 5 bases at J, with 8 bases between. Germline values: CDR1 SGHDN, CDR2 FVKESK. The CDR3 length is 12 residues.

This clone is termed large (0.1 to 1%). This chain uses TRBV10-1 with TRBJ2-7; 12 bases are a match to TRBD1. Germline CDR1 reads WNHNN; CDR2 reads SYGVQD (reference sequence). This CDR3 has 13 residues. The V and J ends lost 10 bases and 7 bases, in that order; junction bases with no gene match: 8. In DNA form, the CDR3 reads TGCGCCATCCCGGGACAGGGGGCTTGGGAGCAGTACTTC. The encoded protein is CAIPGQGAWEQYF.

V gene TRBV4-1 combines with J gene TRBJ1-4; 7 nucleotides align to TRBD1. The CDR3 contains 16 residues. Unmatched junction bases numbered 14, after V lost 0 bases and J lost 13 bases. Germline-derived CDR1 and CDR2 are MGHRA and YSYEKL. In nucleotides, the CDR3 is TGCGCCAGCAGCCAAGAAGGACAGGCACCTGTTCGGGGACTGTTTTTT. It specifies CASSQEGQAPVRGLFF.

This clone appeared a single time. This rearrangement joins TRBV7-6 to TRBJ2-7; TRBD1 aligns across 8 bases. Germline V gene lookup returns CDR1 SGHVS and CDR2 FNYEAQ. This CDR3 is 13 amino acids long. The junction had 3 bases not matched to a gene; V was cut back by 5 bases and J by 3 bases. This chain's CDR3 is CASSRQGFYEQYF. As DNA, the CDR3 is TGTGCCAGCAGCCGACAGGGGTTCTACGAGCAGTACTTC.

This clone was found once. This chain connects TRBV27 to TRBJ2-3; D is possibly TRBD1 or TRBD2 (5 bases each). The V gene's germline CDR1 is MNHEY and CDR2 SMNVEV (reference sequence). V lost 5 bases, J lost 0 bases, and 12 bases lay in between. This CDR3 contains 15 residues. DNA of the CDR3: TGTGCCAGCAGTCCCCAGGGAGAGAGCACAGATACGCAGTATTTT. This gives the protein CASSPQGESTDTQYF.

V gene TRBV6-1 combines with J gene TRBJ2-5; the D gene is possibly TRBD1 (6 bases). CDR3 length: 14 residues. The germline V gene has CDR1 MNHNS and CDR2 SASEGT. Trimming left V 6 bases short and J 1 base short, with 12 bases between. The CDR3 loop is CASRTDRAQETQYF. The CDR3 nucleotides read TGTGCCAGCAGAACGGACAGAGCCCAAGAGACCCAGTACTTC.

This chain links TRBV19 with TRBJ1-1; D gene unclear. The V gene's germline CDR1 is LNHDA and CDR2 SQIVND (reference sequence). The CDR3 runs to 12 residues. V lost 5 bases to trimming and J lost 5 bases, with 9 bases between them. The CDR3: CASSARRTEAFF. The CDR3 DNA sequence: TGTGCCAGTAGTGCCCGGAGGACTGAAGCTTTCTTT.

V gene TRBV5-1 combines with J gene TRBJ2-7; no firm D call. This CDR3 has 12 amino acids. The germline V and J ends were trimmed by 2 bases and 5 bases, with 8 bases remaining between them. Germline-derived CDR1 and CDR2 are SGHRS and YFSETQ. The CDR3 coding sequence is TGCGCCAGCAGCTTAGACGGAAACGAGCAGTACTTC. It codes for CASSLDGNEQYF.

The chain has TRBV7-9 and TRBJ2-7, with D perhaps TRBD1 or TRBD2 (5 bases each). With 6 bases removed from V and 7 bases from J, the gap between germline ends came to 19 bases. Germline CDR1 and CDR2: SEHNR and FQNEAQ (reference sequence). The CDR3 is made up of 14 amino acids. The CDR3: CASSSLGVTGEQYF. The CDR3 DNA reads TGTGCCAGCAGTTCCTTAGGGGTCACGGGGGAGCAGTACTTC.

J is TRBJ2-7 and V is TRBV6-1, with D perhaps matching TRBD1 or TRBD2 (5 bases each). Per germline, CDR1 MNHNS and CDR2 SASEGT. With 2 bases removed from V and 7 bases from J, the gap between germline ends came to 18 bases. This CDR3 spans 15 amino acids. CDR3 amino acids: CASSEKGQGVPEQYF. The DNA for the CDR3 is TGTGCCAGCAGTGAAAAAGGGCAGGGAGTCCCGGAGCAGTACTTC.

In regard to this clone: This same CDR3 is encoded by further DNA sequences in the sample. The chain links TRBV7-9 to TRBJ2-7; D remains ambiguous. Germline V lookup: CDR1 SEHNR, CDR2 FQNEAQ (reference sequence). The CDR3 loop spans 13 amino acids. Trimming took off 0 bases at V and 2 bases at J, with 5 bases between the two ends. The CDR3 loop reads CASSLAGTYEQYF. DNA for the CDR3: TGTGCCAGCAGCTTAGCGGGAACCTACGAGCAGTACTTC.

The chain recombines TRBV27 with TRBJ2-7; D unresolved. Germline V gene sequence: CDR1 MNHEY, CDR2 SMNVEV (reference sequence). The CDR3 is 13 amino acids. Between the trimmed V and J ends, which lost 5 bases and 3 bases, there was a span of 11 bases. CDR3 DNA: TGTGCCAGCAGTCCCCGTTTTGGCTACGAGCAGTACTTC. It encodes CASSPRFGYEQYF.

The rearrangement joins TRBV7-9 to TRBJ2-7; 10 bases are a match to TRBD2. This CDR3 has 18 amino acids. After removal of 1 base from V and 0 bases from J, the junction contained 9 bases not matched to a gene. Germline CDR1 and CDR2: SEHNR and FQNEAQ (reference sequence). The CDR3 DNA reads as TGTGCCAGCAGCTTAGATCATATCGGACTAGCGGCCTCCTACGAGCAGTACTTC. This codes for CASSLDHIGLAASYEQYF. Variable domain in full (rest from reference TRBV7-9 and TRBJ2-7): DTGVSQNPRHKITKRGQNVTFRCDPISEHNRLYWYRQTLGQGPEFLTYFQNEAQLEKSRLLSDRFSAERPKGSFSTLEIQRTEQGDSAMYLCASSLDHIGLAASYEQYFGPGTRLTVT.

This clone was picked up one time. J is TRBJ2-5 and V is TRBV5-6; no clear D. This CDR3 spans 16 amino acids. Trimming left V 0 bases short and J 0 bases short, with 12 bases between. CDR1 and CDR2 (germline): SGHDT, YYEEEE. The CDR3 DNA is TGTGCCAGCAGCTTGGGCTATTCGGCGGACCAAGAGACCCAGTACTTC. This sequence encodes CASSLGYSADQETQYF.

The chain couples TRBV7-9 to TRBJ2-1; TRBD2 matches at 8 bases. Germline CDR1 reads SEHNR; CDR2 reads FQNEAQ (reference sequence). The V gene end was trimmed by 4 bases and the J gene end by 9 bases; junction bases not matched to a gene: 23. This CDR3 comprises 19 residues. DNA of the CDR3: TGTGCCAGCAGCTCACCTTTACAGACCGGGACTAGTAGGCACAGTGAGCAGTTCTTC. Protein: CASSSPLQTGTSRHSEQFF.

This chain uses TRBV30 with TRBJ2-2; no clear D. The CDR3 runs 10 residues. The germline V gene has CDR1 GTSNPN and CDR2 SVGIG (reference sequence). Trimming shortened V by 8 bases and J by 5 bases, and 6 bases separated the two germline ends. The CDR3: CAQYTGELFF. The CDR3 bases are TGTGCCCAGTATACCGGGGAGCTGTTTTTT.

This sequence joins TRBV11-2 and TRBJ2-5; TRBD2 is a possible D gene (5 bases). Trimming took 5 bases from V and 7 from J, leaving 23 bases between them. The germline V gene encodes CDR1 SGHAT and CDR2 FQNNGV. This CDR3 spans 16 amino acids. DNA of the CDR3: TGTGCCAGCAGCCAATTTACGTTCCAATTAGAGGGGACCCAGTACTTC. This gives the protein CASSQFTFQLEGTQYF.